Listed below are T cell receptor beta chains from one sample, sequenced in a study of OX40 agonist ivuxolimab in advanced cancers. TCRdb's table, derived via immunoSEQ multiplex PCR, lists solely in-frame clones and lacks some. Altogether 45,000 to 60,000 clones are present, over 75% being singletons, with the ten largest covering over 1.3%. This sample comprised CD4+ or CD8+ T cells sorted from blood, obtained in a trial of the OX40 agonist ivuxolimab. These TCRs come from an adult with an advanced solid tumor such as melanoma, head and neck, liver or kidney cancer. Each CDR3 is given with its conserved first and last residue. A D gene is named only where the DNA matches it firmly. The size entry is marked missing in some rows and otherwise reads once, few, many or a size class.

TRBJ2-1 - TRBV6-6 TRBD2 TGTGCCTCCGGAGCCAGCGGGGGCCACCTAGGGCAGTTCTTC CASGASGGHLGQFF
TRBJ2-1 - TRBV5-5 TRBD2 TGTGCCAGCAGCTTGGGGGGGACTAGCGGTTCCTACAATGAGCAGTTCTTC CASSLGGTSGSYNEQFF
TRBJ1-1 - TRBV11-2 - TGTGCCAGCAGCTTTTCTCCGGAGGGGACTGAAGCTTTCTTT CASSFSPEGTEAFF
TRBJ2-3 once TRBV7-3 - TGTGCCAGCAGCTTAGGGGCGATGGGCTATTTCTCTCCCGATACGCAGTATTTT CASSLGAMGYFSPDTQYF
TRBJ2-1 - TRBV29-1 - TGCAGCGTTACAGAAGGGCGCAATGAGCAGTTCTTC CSVTEGRNEQFF
TRBJ2-4 - TRBV9 - TGTGCCAGCAGCCGCACTGCCAAAAACATTCAGTACTTC CASSRTAKNIQYF
TRBJ2-3 - TRBV7-9 - TGTGCCAGCAGCTTAGTTTCCCGAGGGGCAGATACGCAGTATTTT CASSLVSRGADTQYF
TRBJ1-1 - TRBV7-9 - TGTGCCAGCAGCCGTTTGACAGCCTTAAACACTGAAGCTTTCTTT CASSRLTALNTEAFF
TRBJ2-1 - TRBV7-3 TRBD2 TGTGCCAGCAGCCCCCTAGCGGGGAACGGATACAATGAGCAGTTCTTC CASSPLAGNGYNEQFF
TRBJ1-1 - TRBV19 TRBD1 TGTGCCAGTAAGGACAGGGGTTTAATTACTGAAGCTTTCTTT CASKDRGLITEAFF
TRBJ1-3 - TRBV9 - TGTGCCAGCAGCCTCATGCCCGGGGTATCGGGAAACACCATATATTTT CASSLMPGVSGNTIYF
TRBJ2-2 - TRBV29-1 - TGCAGCGCTATGTTGCCGTTGACCCTAACCGGGGAGCTGTTTTTT CSAMLPLTLTGELFF
TRBJ1-2 - TRBV9 TRBD1 TGTGCCAGCAGCGTAGTTGGTTCAGGGACAGGGCGAGGCTACACCTTC CASSVVGSGTGRGYTF
TRBJ1-1 - TRBV27 - TGTGCCAGCAGTTTACAATGGATGACTGAAGCTTTCTTT CASSLQWMTEAFF
TRBJ1-5 - TRBV18 - TGTGCCAGCTCACCACAGGGTCATAGCAATCAGCCCCAGCATTTT CASSPQGHSNQPQHF
TRBJ2-4 - TRBV30 - TGTGCCTGGAGTCGGACGGAAAACATTCAGTACTTC CAWSRTENIQYF
TRBJ1-4 - TRBV6-5 TRBD1 TGTGCCAGCAGGGACAGGGGGTATACTGAAAAACTGTTTTTT CASRDRGYTEKLFF
TRBJ2-3 few TRBV19 TRBD2 TGTGCCAGTAGTATCTCTCCTAGCGGGCTCACAGATACGCAGTATTTT CASSISPSGLTDTQYF
TRBJ2-2 - TRBV6-1 - TGTGCCAGCAGTGAATTATGGGGCTCAGGAGCGGGGGAGCTGTTTTTT CASSELWGSGAGELFF
TRBJ2-3 - TRBV11-2 - TGTGCCAGCAGCCGGACCACTACTCCCGATACGCAGTATTTT CASSRTTTPDTQYF
TRBJ2-1 - TRBV7-8 - TGTGCCAGCAGCTTCGGGAGCAGGAGCTCCTACAATGAGCAGTTCTTC CASSFGSRSSYNEQFF
TRBJ2-7 - TRBV19 - TGTGCCAGTAGTATACGCTGGGGGGACTCCTACGAGCAGTACTTC CASSIRWGDSYEQYF
TRBJ2-5 - TRBV11-3 - TGTGCCAGCAGCCACGGAGAGACCCAGTACTTC CASSHGETQYF
TRBJ2-5 once TRBV2 - TGTGCCAGCAGATGGAATCGGGCGGGGCTTGGGAAAGAGACCCAGTACTTC CASRWNRAGLGKETQYF
TRBJ2-2 - TRBV21-1 - TGTGCCAGCAGCAAAGGGAAGTGGGACCGGGGAGCTGTTTTT CASSKGKWDRGAVF
TRBJ2-3 - TRBV7-8 TRBD2 TGTGCCAGCAGCTGGACTAGAACAGATACGCAGTATTTT CASSWTRTDTQYF
TRBJ2-1 - TRBV30 TRBD2 TGTGCCTGGAGTGGGCGGCTAGCGGTAACTGAGCAGTTCTTC CAWSGRLAVTEQFF
TRBJ1-6 - TRBV27 - TGTGCCAGCAGTTTAAACAGAGAGAATTCACCCCTCCACTTT CASSLNRENSPLHF
TRBJ1-4 - TRBV5-1 TRBD1 TGCGCCAGCAGCCTAGGGGACAGGGAGAATGAAAAACTGTTTTTT CASSLGDRENEKLFF
TRBJ1-4 - TRBV6-6 - TGTGCCAGCAGTACCAATGGAGAGAATGAAAAACTGTTTTTT CASSTNGENEKLFF
TRBJ2-7 medium-sized TRBV19 TRBD2 TGTGCCACCCGAGGGGACTATTCCCACGAGCAGTACTTC CATRGDYSHEQYF
TRBJ2-1 - TRBV11-3 - TGTGCCAGCAGCTTTATGGTAGGAACCAATGAGCAGTTCTTC CASSFMVGTNEQFF
TRBJ1-2 once TRBV5-1 - TGCGCCAGCAGCTTGTGGGGTGATGACGGCTACACCTTC CASSLWGDDGYTF
TRBJ2-1 - TRBV7-9 TRBD2 TGTGCCAGCACGGGAGCGGGAATCTACAATGAGCAGTTCTTC CASTGAGIYNEQFF
TRBJ2-1 - TRBV6-5 TRBD2 TGTGCCAGCAGGTCTTCGAGGACTAGCGGGACTGAGCAGTTCTTC CASRSSRTSGTEQFF
TRBJ2-7 - TRBV5-6 TRBD2 TGTGCCAGCAGCTTGGCTGGTTTTGCTAGCGGGGAGTACGAGCAGTACTTC CASSLAGFASGEYEQYF
TRBJ2-4 - TRBV27 - TGTGCCAGCAGTTCCATGGAACTAGCCAAAAACATTCAGTACTTC CASSSMELAKNIQYF
TRBJ1-3 - TRBV4-3 - TGCGCCAGCAGCCAGGCGGATACCCCCCGAAACACCATATATTTT CASSQADTPRNTIYF
TRBJ2-2 - TRBV9 TRBD2 TGTGCCAGCAGCGTAGCTAGCGGGCAATTCACCGGGGAGCTGTTTTTT CASSVASGQFTGELFF
TRBJ2-7 few TRBV2 TRBD2 TGTGCCAGCAGTGAAGATCTAGCGGGGGAGCAGTACTTC CASSEDLAGEQYF
TRBJ1-1 - TRBV5-8 - TGTGCCAGCAGAAGGGGGTCCAAGGGTGAAGCTTTCTTT CASRRGSKGEAFF